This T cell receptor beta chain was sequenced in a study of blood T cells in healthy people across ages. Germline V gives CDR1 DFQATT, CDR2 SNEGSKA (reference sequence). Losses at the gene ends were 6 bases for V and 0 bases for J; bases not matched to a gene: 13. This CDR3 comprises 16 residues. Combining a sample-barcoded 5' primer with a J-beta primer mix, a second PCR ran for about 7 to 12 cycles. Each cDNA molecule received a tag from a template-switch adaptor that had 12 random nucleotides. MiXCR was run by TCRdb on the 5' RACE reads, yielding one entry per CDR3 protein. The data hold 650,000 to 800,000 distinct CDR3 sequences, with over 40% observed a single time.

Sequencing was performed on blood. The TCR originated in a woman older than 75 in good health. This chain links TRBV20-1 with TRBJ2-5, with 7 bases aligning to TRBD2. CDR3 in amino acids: CSAFPQLARDQETQYF. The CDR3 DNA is TGCAGTGCCTTCCCCCAACTAGCGCGGGACCAAGAGACCCAGTACTTC.